The rows below give T cell receptor beta chains drawn from one sample of a study of ipilimumab plus nivolumab after autologous stem cell transplantation. Profiled with immunoSEQ multiplex PCR; TCRdb holds only in-frame clones, not every one. Of tens of thousands of clones detected, under 85% appear once; the ten largest clones hold about 2.2%. Specimen: PBMCs, collected in a trial of ipilimumab plus nivolumab as post-transplant consolidation. Receptors originate from a male donor with diffuse large B-cell lymphoma. CDR3s include the opening cysteine and the closing phenylalanine or tryptophan. A D gene is named only where the DNA matches it firmly. Only some rows state a clone size, as once, few, many or a class for expanded clones.

J gene	D gene	clone size	V gene	CDR3 length	CDR3 protein	CDR3 DNA
TRBJ1-1	TRBD1	-	TRBV27	16	CASREGDRGWGTEAFF	TGTGCCAGCAGGGAAGGGGACAGGGGCTGGGGGACTGAAGCTTTCTTT
TRBJ1-6	-	few	TRBV7-9	14	CASSLGNSYSPLHF	TGTGCCAGCAGCTTAGGCAACTCCTATTCACCCCTCCACTTT
TRBJ1-2	-	-	TRBV6-5	15	CASTPSQGAAYGYTF	TGTGCCAGCACCCCGTCGCAGGGCGCGGCCTATGGCTACACCTTC
TRBJ1-4	TRBD1	-	TRBV6-6	15	CASRPHRDSNEKLFF	TGTGCCAGCAGGCCCCACCGGGACAGTAATGAAAAACTGTTTTTT
TRBJ2-7	TRBD1	-	TRBV2	14	CASSEVTGGNEQYF	TGTGCCAGCAGTGAAGTGACAGGGGGCAACGAGCAGTACTTC
TRBJ1-6	-	-	TRBV6-6	15	CASSRPGTGNSPLHF	TGTGCCAGCAGCCGCCCCGGGACGGGGAATTCACCCCTCCACTTT
TRBJ1-4	-	-	TRBV6-1	15	CASIQFRGQREKLFF	TGTGCCAGCATTCAATTCCGGGGCCAGCGAGAAAAACTGTTTTTT
TRBJ1-1	-	once	TRBV19	14	CASSPWRALGEAFF	TGTGCCAGTAGTCCCTGGCGGGCTTTGGGCGAAGCTTTCTTT
TRBJ2-1	-	once	TRBV7-3	17	CASSLRGGLSSYNEQFF	TGTGCCAGCAGCTTAAGGGGCGGGCTTTCTTCCTACAATGAGCAGTTCTTC
TRBJ2-5	TRBD2	-	TRBV4-3	16	CASSQERVAGQETQYF	TGCGCCAGCAGCCAAGAAAGGGTAGCGGGGCAAGAGACCCAGTACTTC
TRBJ2-7	TRBD1	-	TRBV7-8	15	CASSPLGQVLYEQYF	TGTGCCAGCAGCCCCCTCGGACAGGTACTCTACGAGCAGTACTTC
TRBJ1-6	-	-	TRBV5-1	14	CASSQRTGDATLHF	TGCGCCAGCAGCCAGAGGACGGGGGACGCGACCCTCCACTTT
TRBJ2-3	-	-	TRBV5-4	16	CASSSERGGARDTQYF	TGTGCCAGCAGCTCCGAACGCGGGGGCGCGAGGGATACGCAGTATTTT
TRBJ2-7	TRBD1	-	TRBV6-5	12	CASRQGADEQYF	TGTGCCAGCAGACAGGGGGCCGACGAGCAGTACTTC
TRBJ1-1	TRBD1	-	TRBV7-2	13	CASSASGGTEAFF	TGTGCCAGCAGCGCCTCAGGGGGCACTGAAGCTTTCTTT
TRBJ1-3	-	-	TRBV30	13	CAWRLVSGNTIYF	TGTGCCTGGAGGCTAGTATCCGGAAACACCATATATTTT
TRBJ1-6	-	many	TRBV6-5	15	CASSYSNLSRSPLHF	TGTGCCAGCAGTTACTCGAATCTCAGTCGGTCACCCCTCCACTTT
TRBJ2-2	-	-	TRBV4-3	16	CASSQEAREGTGELFF	TGCGCCAGCAGCCAAGAGGCCAGGGAAGGGACCGGGGAGCTGTTTTTT
TRBJ2-1	TRBD2	-	TRBV9	15	CASSEIGGARGEQFF	TGTGCCAGCAGCGAGATCGGGGGGGCCCGCGGTGAGCAGTTCTTC
TRBJ1-3	-	-	TRBV25-1	14	CASSDGLPGNTIYF	TGTGCCAGCAGTGATGGCCTTCCGGGAAACACCATATATTTT
TRBJ1-2	-	few	TRBV18	13	CASSPDGNYGYTF	TGTGCCAGCTCACCGGACGGAAACTATGGCTACACCTTC
TRBJ1-2	-	-	TRBV27	14	CASSFSGVGRGYTF	TGTGCCAGCAGTTTTTCAGGGGTCGGCCGGGGCTACACCTTC
TRBJ2-1	TRBD2	once	TRBV9	16	CASSLRGTVSYNEQFF	TGTGCCAGCAGTCTGCGGGGGACGGTCTCCTACAATGAGCAGTTCTTC
TRBJ2-5	-	once	TRBV7-7	14	CASSLHGVGETQYF	TGTGCCAGCAGCCTCCATGGGGTGGGGGAGACCCAGTACTTC
TRBJ1-1	-	-	TRBV6-5	13	CASSYSRGTEAFF	TGTGCCAGCAGTTACTCGAGGGGCACTGAAGCTTTCTTT
TRBJ2-7	TRBD2	-	TRBV7-9	15	CASSQGLASNYEQYF	TGTGCCAGCAGTCAAGGACTAGCATCTAACTACGAGCAGTACTTC
TRBJ1-2	-	-	TRBV6-5	12	CASSSGYYGYTF	TGTGCCAGCAGTTCAGGGTACTATGGCTACACCTTC
TRBJ2-3	-	-	TRBV15	14	CATSSKPLTDTQYF	TGTGCCACCAGCAGTAAGCCCCTCACAGATACGCAGTATTTT
TRBJ2-5	-	-	TRBV6-5	13	CASSYRYQETQYF	TGTGCCAGCAGTTACCGTTACCAAGAGACCCAGTACTTC
TRBJ2-5	TRBD2	-	TRBV5-1	15	CASTRTSGGKETQYF	TGCGCCAGCACCAGGACTAGCGGGGGTAAAGAGACCCAGTACTTC
TRBJ2-7	TRBD2	-	TRBV5-4	16	CASSRGLAGDSYEQYF	TGTGCCAGCAGCAGGGGACTAGCGGGGGACTCCTACGAGCAGTACTTC
TRBJ1-6	-	-	TRBV9	15	CASSALASYNSPLHF	TGTGCCAGCAGCGCCCTGGCCTCCTATAATTCACCCCTCCACTTT
TRBJ1-6	TRBD1	-	TRBV18	14	CASSSDRTNSPLHF	TGTGCCAGCTCATCGGACAGGACGAATTCACCCCTCCACTTT
TRBJ2-1	-	medium-sized	TRBV7-3	12	CASSPGTPEQFF	TGTGCCAGCAGCCCCGGGACTCCAGAGCAGTTCTTC
TRBJ1-4	-	-	TRBV29-1	12	CSVSRGDEKLFF	TGCAGCGTTTCCCGCGGCGATGAAAAACTGTTTTTT
TRBJ1-4	-	once	TRBV6-6	12	CASTSGSEKLFF	TGTGCCAGCACCAGCGGAAGTGAAAAACTGTTTTTT
TRBJ1-6	-	-	TRBV25-1	15	CASSEGAGYNSPLHF	TGTGCCAGCAGTGAGGGTGCAGGGTATAATTCACCCCTCCACTTT
TRBJ1-2	TRBD1	-	TRBV19	16	CASSPSRDREWHGYTF	TGTGCCAGTAGTCCGTCCCGGGACAGGGAGTGGCATGGCTACACCTTC
TRBJ1-2	TRBD1	few	TRBV6-1	14	CASSEDRGLAGYTF	TGTGCCAGCAGCGAAGACAGGGGGCTAGCTGGCTACACCTTC
TRBJ2-5	TRBD2	-	TRBV7-2	14	CASSFSSGGETQYF	TGTGCCAGCAGCTTTAGTAGCGGGGGTGAGACCCAGTACTTC
TRBJ2-2	-	-	TRBV5-1	13	CASSYQGSGELFF	TGCGCCAGCAGCTACCAGGGTTCCGGGGAGCTGTTTTTT
TRBJ1-1	-	-	TRBV7-2	13	CASSLAQFLEAFF	TGTGCCAGCAGCTTAGCCCAATTTCTTGAAGCTTTCTTT
TRBJ1-2	TRBD1	-	TRBV5-4	15	CASSPGGQANYGYTF	TGTGCCAGCAGCCCAGGGGGACAGGCGAACTATGGCTACACCTTC
TRBJ1-5	-	-	TRBV15	17	CATSRGWGGSSNQPQHF	TGTGCCACCAGCAGAGGTTGGGGGGGCTCAAGCAATCAGCCCCAGCATTTT
TRBJ1-2	TRBD1	-	TRBV13	16	CASSLEAGGALDGYTF	TGTGCCAGCAGCTTAGAGGCAGGGGGGGCCTTAGATGGCTACACCTTC
TRBJ1-2	-	-	TRBV28	11	CASSVNYGYTF	TGTGCCAGCAGTGTGAACTATGGCTACACCTTC
TRBJ1-1	-	once	TRBV30	13	CAWSGWANTEAFF	TGTGCCTGGAGTGGTTGGGCGAACACTGAAGCTTTCTTT
TRBJ2-3	TRBD2	-	TRBV5-1	15	CASSLTSGSTDTQYF	TGCGCCAGCAGCCTGACTAGCGGGAGCACAGATACGCAGTATTTT
TRBJ2-7	TRBD1	once	TRBV28	15	CASTDRDRGAYEQYF	TGTGCCAGCACCGACCGGGACAGGGGGGCCTACGAGCAGTACTTC
TRBJ2-3	-	-	TRBV5-4	17	CASSLGGSRTSTDTQYF	TGTGCCAGCAGCTTGGGTGGTAGCCGCACTAGCACAGATACGCAGTATTTT
TRBJ1-2	-	-	TRBV5-6	13	CASSFRQAYGYTF	TGTGCCAGCAGCTTTCGACAAGCTTATGGCTACACCTTC
TRBJ1-1	TRBD1	-	TRBV29-1	15	CSVGRTGDSNTEAFF	TGCAGCGTTGGCCGAACAGGGGACTCGAACACTGAAGCTTTCTTT
TRBJ2-3	-	-	TRBV4-2	13	CASSQRNTDTQYF	TGTGCCAGCAGCCAACGCAACACAGATACGCAGTATTTT
TRBJ2-5	-	few	TRBV29-1	11	CSATLRETQYF	TGCAGCGCCACCCTAAGGGAGACCCAGTACTTC